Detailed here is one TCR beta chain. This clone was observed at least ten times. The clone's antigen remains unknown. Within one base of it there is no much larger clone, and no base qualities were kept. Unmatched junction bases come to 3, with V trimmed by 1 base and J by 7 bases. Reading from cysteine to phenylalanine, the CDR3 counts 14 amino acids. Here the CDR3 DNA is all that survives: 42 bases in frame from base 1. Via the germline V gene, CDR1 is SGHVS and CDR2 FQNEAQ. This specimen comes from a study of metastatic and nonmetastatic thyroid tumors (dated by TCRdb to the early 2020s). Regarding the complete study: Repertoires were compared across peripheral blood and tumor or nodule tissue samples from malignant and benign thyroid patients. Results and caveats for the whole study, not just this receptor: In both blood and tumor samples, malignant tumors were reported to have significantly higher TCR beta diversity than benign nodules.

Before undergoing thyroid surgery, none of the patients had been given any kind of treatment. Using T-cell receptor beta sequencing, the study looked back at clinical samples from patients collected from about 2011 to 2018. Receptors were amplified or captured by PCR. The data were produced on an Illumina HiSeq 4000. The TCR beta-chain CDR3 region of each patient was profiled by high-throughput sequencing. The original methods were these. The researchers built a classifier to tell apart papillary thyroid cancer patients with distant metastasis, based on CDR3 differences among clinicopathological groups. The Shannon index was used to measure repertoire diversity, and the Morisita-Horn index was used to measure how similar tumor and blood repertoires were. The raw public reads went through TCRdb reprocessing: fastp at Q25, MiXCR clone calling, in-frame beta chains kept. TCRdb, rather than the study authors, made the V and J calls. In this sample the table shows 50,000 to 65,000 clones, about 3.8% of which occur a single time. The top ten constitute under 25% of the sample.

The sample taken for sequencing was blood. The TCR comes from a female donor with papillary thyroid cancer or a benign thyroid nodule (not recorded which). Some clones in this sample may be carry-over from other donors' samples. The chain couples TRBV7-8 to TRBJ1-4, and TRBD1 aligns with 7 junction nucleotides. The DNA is TGTGCCAGCAGCTTAGAAGGGGGCGGTGAAAAACTGTTTTTT. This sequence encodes CASSLEGGGEKLFF.